These 30 T cell receptor beta chains were all obtained from the same sample, sequenced in a study of CD8 T cells in ankylosing spondylitis. Study findings and constraints: Made up of about eight highly homologous variants, a TCR beta motif appeared characteristic of ankylosing spondylitis blood.

No antigens are known for them. TCRdb reprocessed the 5' RACE reads via MiXCR and lists one record per CDR3 protein. The sample lists 750,000 to 850,000 distinct CDR3 sequences; approximately 12% were seen once. Sequencing was carried out using blood, either unsorted or a sorted T cell fraction (not recorded which). The receptors stem from a male donor with ankylosing spondylitis.

The J gene is TRBJ2-7, the V gene TRBV20-1; unclear D gene. CDR1 and CDR2 from the germline V gene are DFQATT and SNEGSKA (reference sequence). The CDR3 sequence is 13 residues long. V lost 6 bases and J 2 bases, leaving 14 bases between the germline ends. The CDR3 nucleotides are TGCAGTGCCCCCAGGACCCGAACCTACGAGCAGTACTTC. It encodes CSAPRTRTYEQYF.

J is TRBJ2-2 and V is TRBV12-3 or TRBV12-4; D might be TRBD1 (5 bases). V gave up 4 bases and J gave up 6 bases, with 15 bases separating them. The CDR3 sequence is 15 residues long. The CDR3 region is CASSSRDLGAGELFF. For the CDR3, the DNA is TGTGCCAGCAGTTCCAGGGATTTAGGAGCCGGGGAGCTGTTTTTT.

In this sample, this clonotype turned up a few times. This sequence joins TRBV11-2 and TRBJ2-3, with unresolved D. Germline V CDR1 and CDR2: SGHAT, FQNNGV. The CDR3 is 13 amino acids. V was trimmed by 6 bases and J by 2 bases, leaving 9 bases between them. DNA for the CDR3: TGTGCCAGCAGATCCACTTACACAGATACGCAGTATTTT. As protein: CASRSTYTDTQYF.

This clonotype was seen a handful of times. The chain is built from TRBV20-1 and TRBJ1-1; possibly TRBD1 for D (5 bases). This CDR3 region has 13 residues. Trimming stripped 3 bases from V and 1 base from J, with 9 bases between. CDR1 and CDR2 (germline): DFQATT, SNEGSKA (reference sequence). CDR3 protein: CSASGAENTEAFF. Written as DNA, the CDR3 is TGCAGTGCTAGCGGGGCCGAGAACACTGAAGCTTTCTTT.

This clonotype appeared once. The chain employs TRBV4-1 and TRBJ2-1; D call uncertain. Germline CDR1 is MGHRA and CDR2 is YSYEKL. The V and J ends lost 4 bases and 7 bases respectively, with 14 bases between them. The CDR3 has 14 amino acids. The CDR3 DNA is TGCGCCAGCAGCCTCCTACCCCTAGAGAATGAGCAGTTCTTC. Its translation is CASSLLPLENEQFF.

This clonotype was detected a few times. The V and J genes are TRBV7-2 and TRBJ1-5; D is unresolved. The CDR3 is 14 residues long. Germline lookup yields CDR1 SGHTA and CDR2 FQGNSA. V lost 5 bases and J 5 bases, leaving 13 bases between the germline ends. This CDR3 is CASSPTRAHQPQHF. The CDR3 nucleotides read TGTGCCAGCAGCCCCACTAGGGCTCATCAGCCCCAGCATTTT. The variable domain in full, completed from reference TRBV7-2 and TRBJ1-5, reads GAGVSQSPSNKVTEKGKDVELRCDPISGHTALYWYRQSLGQGLEFLIYFQGNSAPDKSGLPSDRFSAERTGGSVSTLTIQRTQQEDSAVYLCASSPTRAHQPQHFGDGTRLSIL.

This clonotype was found many times. The chain carries TRBV7-3 and TRBJ1-1; D call uncertain. Germline CDR1 and CDR2: SGHTA and FQGTGA. The CDR3 sequence is 13 residues long. V dropped 0 bases and J dropped 5 bases, with 7 bases sitting between them. The CDR3 DNA is TGTGCCAGCAGCTTAACGCCGGAAACTGAAGCTTTCTTT. Translated: CASSLTPETEAFF. The variable domain in full, with the rest retrieved from reference TRBV7-3 and TRBJ1-1, is GAGVSQTPSNKVTEKGKYVELRCDPISGHTALYWYRQSLGQGPEFLIYFQGTGAADDSGLPNDRFFAVRPEGSVSTLKIQRTERGDSAVYLCASSLTPETEAFFGQGTRLTVV.

There are many counts of this clonotype. The genes are TRBV7-8 and TRBJ1-1, with unresolved D. Trimming cost V 5 bases and J 7 bases, with 8 bases left between them. The CDR3 length is 11 residues. CDR1 SGHVS and CDR2 FQNEAQ come from the germline V gene. CDR3 coding DNA: TGTGCCAGCAGCATACAGATTGAAGCTTTCTTT. Translating gives CASSIQIEAFF.

The J gene is TRBJ2-3, the V gene TRBV4-2, with D tentatively TRBD2 (6 bases). This CDR3 is 13 amino acids long. The V end was cut by 4 bases, the J end by 6 bases, with 11 bases between. Germline lookup yields CDR1 LGHNA and CDR2 YNFKEQ. CDR3 protein: CASSRTSQDTQYF. CDR3 coding DNA: TGTGCCAGCAGCCGAACTAGCCAGGATACGCAGTATTTT.

This clonotype has ten or more counts. The chain combines TRBV29-1 with TRBJ2-3; tentatively, D is TRBD2 (6 bases). The V gene lost 4 bases and the J gene lost 1 base, with 18 bases spanning the gap. The CDR3 contains 16 residues. Germline CDR1 is SQVTM and CDR2 is ANQGSEA. The CDR3 here is CSVVGGIGLGTDTQYF. Written as DNA, the CDR3 is TGCAGCGTTGTGGGCGGGATAGGGCTTGGCACAGATACGCAGTATTTT.

The gene calls are TRBV11-2 and TRBJ2-2; 10 positions match TRBD1. This CDR3 has 17 residues. The germline gives CDR1 SGHAT, CDR2 FQNNGV. V lost 6 bases and J lost 6; bases outside the gene matches: 13. The CDR3 spells CASRLGSPGQGPGELFF. CDR3 DNA sequence: TGTGCCAGCAGACTTGGATCTCCGGGACAGGGGCCCGGGGAGCTGTTTTTT.

V usage is TRBV7-8 and J usage is TRBJ2-5; TRBD2 is a possible D gene (5 bases). Germline CDR1 and CDR2: SGHVS and FQNEAQ. The V gene lost 2 bases and the J gene lost 13 bases, with 14 bases spanning the gap. The CDR3 has 12 residues. The CDR3 DNA follows: TGTGCCAGCAGCTTACTGCAGGAGGATCGGTACTTC. Translated, it gives CASSLLQEDRYF.

This clonotype was found a few times. This chain links TRBV20-1 with TRBJ2-3; D gene unclear. Trimming removed 0 bases at V and 1 base at J, with 11 bases between. The CDR3 contains 15 residues. Per the germline V gene, CDR1 is DFQATT and CDR2 is SNEGSKA (reference sequence). CDR3 residues: CSARDLPRGTDTQYF. CDR3 DNA sequence: TGCAGTGCTAGAGATCTTCCTCGGGGCACAGATACGCAGTATTTT.

This clonotype was detected only a few times. The DNA for the CDR3 is TGCAGTGTTCAGGACAGGATAGCAGATACGCAGTATTTT. It encodes CSVQDRIADTQYF. This chain connects TRBV20-1 to TRBJ2-3, with 7 bases identical to TRBD1. Trimming cost V 7 bases and J 4 bases; bases outside gene matches: 8. The CDR3 totals 13 residues. From germline, CDR1 is DFQATT and CDR2 SNEGSKA (reference sequence).

This clonotype was counted only a few times. The chain uses TRBV20-1 and TRBJ2-7, with 9 bases lining up with TRBD1. Germline CDR1 reads DFQATT; CDR2 reads SNEGSKA (reference sequence). This CDR3 is 15 amino acids long. V shed 2 bases, J shed 4 bases, and the junction held 9 bases outside the gene matches. The CDR3 sequence is CSARRTGDLLYEQYF. The CDR3 DNA reads TGCAGTGCTAGAAGGACAGGGGATTTGTTGTACGAGCAGTACTTC.

J is TRBJ1-5 and V is TRBV15, with D perhaps matching TRBD1 (6 bases). The germline gives CDR1 LNHNV, CDR2 YYDKDF (reference sequence). The ends were cut back, 1 base at V and 5 bases at J, with 9 bases in the middle. CDR3 length: 14 amino acids. DNA of the CDR3: TGTGCCACCAGCAGAGGTGACAGGCATCAGCCCCAGCATTTT. This encodes CATSRGDRHQPQHF.

The table lists this clonotype with a few counts. The chain links TRBV4-3 to TRBJ2-1; D is uncertain. From germline, CDR1 is LGHNA and CDR2 YSLEER. V was trimmed by 0 bases and J by 5 bases, leaving 14 bases between them. CDR3 length equals 16 residues. The CDR3 reads CASSQDMRLENNEQFF. The CDR3 DNA sequence: TGCGCCAGCAGCCAAGATATGCGGCTAGAGAACAATGAGCAGTTCTTC.

There are many counts of this clonotype. CDR3 protein: CASSYRAGGSYNEQFF. The CDR3 DNA reads TGTGCCAGCAGTTACCGAGCGGGAGGATCCTACAATGAGCAGTTCTTC. The V and J genes are TRBV6-5 and TRBJ2-1, with 9 nucleotides matching TRBD2. V gave up 2 bases and J gave up 1 base; unmatched junction bases: 3. This CDR3 comprises 16 residues. The V gene's germline CDR1 is MNHEY and CDR2 SVGAGI.

There are a few counts of this clonotype. This chain uses TRBV7-2 with TRBJ1-1; TRBD1 is a possible D gene (6 bases). The CDR3 contains 15 residues. Germline lookup yields CDR1 SGHTA and CDR2 FQGNSA. Deletions cut 5 bases from V and 4 bases from J, with 17 bases between. In DNA, the CDR3 is TGTGCCAGCAGCAAAGGGGGTATGAGGGGCACTGAAGCTTTCTTT. Translating gives CASSKGGMRGTEAFF. Full variable domain (rest looked up from reference TRBV7-2 and TRBJ1-1): GAGVSQSPSNKVTEKGKDVELRCDPISGHTALYWYRQSLGQGLEFLIYFQGNSAPDKSGLPSDRFSAERTGGSVSTLTIQRTQQEDSAVYLCASSKGGMRGTEAFFGQGTRLTVV.

This clonotype turned up a few times. The J gene is TRBJ2-2, the V gene TRBV15, with TRBD2 matching over 14 bases. The CDR3 runs to 18 residues. With 1 base clipped from V and 6 bases from J, the junction kept 7 bases outside the gene matches. CDR1 LNHNV and CDR2 YYDKDF come from the germline V gene (reference sequence). The CDR3 reads CATSRGGTSGSNPGELFF. CDR3 sequence (DNA): TGTGCCACCAGCAGAGGCGGGACTAGCGGGAGTAATCCCGGGGAGCTGTTTTTT.

This clonotype came up a few times. The chain employs TRBV20-1 and TRBJ2-7, with 11 bases fitting TRBD1. The CDR3 consists of 14 residues. The germline CDR1 and CDR2 sequences are DFQATT and SNEGSKA (reference sequence). Trimming at V came to 6 bases and at J to 4 bases, leaving 8 bases not matched to a gene. This CDR3 reads CSAGRDRGKYEQYF. The CDR3 nucleotides are TGCAGTGCGGGACGGGACAGGGGGAAGTACGAGCAGTACTTC.

The chain joins TRBV6-1 to TRBJ2-1; 9 bases are shared with TRBD2. From germline, CDR1 is MNHNS and CDR2 SASEGT. The V and J ends lost 6 bases and 2 bases, in that order; junction bases with no gene match: 8. The CDR3 is 16 amino acids. The CDR3 sequence: CASRPSERGAYNEQFF. For the CDR3, the DNA is TGTGCCAGCAGACCCTCGGAGCGGGGGGCCTACAATGAGCAGTTCTTC.

This sequence joins TRBV10-3 and TRBJ2-3; D call uncertain. The CDR3 is 12 residues long. The ends were cut back, 0 bases at V and 4 bases at J, with 2 bases in the middle. Germline V gene lookup returns CDR1 ENHRY and CDR2 SYGVKD. CDR3 DNA sequence: TGTGCCATCAGTGAGTCCTCAGATACGCAGTATTTT. Translation gives CAISESSDTQYF.

This clonotype was seen many times. V usage is TRBV20-1 and J usage is TRBJ2-2; the D is unclear. V was clipped by 0 bases and J by 8 bases, with 4 bases between them. There are 11 residues in the CDR3. Germline V gene sequence: CDR1 DFQATT, CDR2 SNEGSKA (reference sequence). CDR3 loop: CSARDRGELFF. As DNA, the CDR3 is TGCAGTGCTAGAGATCGGGGGGAGCTGTTTTTT.

Many counts were recorded for this clonotype. The rearrangement joins TRBV18 to TRBJ2-5; D is possibly TRBD2 (5 bases). Germline lookup yields CDR1 KGHSH and CDR2 LQKENI. V was cut by 1 base and J by 2 bases, with 8 bases left in between. This CDR3 is built from 14 residues. CDR3 sequence (DNA): TGTGCCAGCTCACCACTGTCGGGACAAGAGACCCAGTACTTC. Its protein product is CASSPLSGQETQYF.

This clonotype has only a few counts. The chain recombines TRBV7-9 with TRBJ2-1, with TRBD2 identical over 7 bases. Germline CDR1 reads SEHNR; CDR2 reads FQNEAQ (reference sequence). This CDR3 comprises 16 residues. Trimming at V came to 1 base and at J to 2 bases, leaving 5 bases not matched to a gene. The CDR3 region is CASSLGLAFAYNEQFF. CDR3 DNA: TGTGCCAGCAGCTTAGGACTAGCTTTCGCCTACAATGAGCAGTTCTTC. Full variable domain (missing parts from reference TRBV7-9 and TRBJ2-1): DTGVSQNPRHKITKRGQNVTFRCDPISEHNRLYWYRQTLGQGPEFLTYFQNEAQLEKSRLLSDRFSAERPKGSFSTLEIQRTEQGDSAMYLCASSLGLAFAYNEQFFGPGTRLTVL.

The chain's CDR3 is CATSDFGGGSYNEQFF. The CDR3, as DNA: TGTGCCACCAGTGATTTCGGGGGAGGCTCCTACAATGAGCAGTTCTTC. V and J are TRBV24-1 and TRBJ2-1; D might be TRBD2 (6 bases). The CDR3 runs 16 residues. The germline V gene has CDR1 KGHDR and CDR2 SFDVKD. V lost 1 base and J 0 bases, leaving 9 bases between the germline ends.

This clonotype was observed many times. This rearrangement joins TRBV7-2 to TRBJ1-6; no clear D gene. V lost 3 bases, J lost 6 bases, and 6 bases lay in between. The length of the CDR3 is 13 residues. Germline CDR1 SGHTA, CDR2 FQGNSA. CDR3 nucleotides: TGTGCCAGCAGCTTTACTCCTAATTCACCCCTCCACTTT. Its translation is CASSFTPNSPLHF. The full variable domain, completed using reference TRBV7-2 and TRBJ1-6, is GAGVSQSPSNKVTEKGKDVELRCDPISGHTALYWYRQSLGQGLEFLIYFQGNSAPDKSGLPSDRFSAERTGGSVSTLTIQRTQQEDSAVYLCASSFTPNSPLHFGNGTRLTVT.

The rearrangement links TRBV27 to TRBJ2-7, with TRBD1 matching 12 bases. The J segment lost 7 bases and the V segment lost 5 bases, leaving 9 bases of the junction unmatched. This CDR3 is built from 15 residues. CDR1 and CDR2 from the germline V gene are MNHEY and SMNVEV (reference sequence). The chain's CDR3 is CASSQPGQGAEEQYF. The DNA for the CDR3 is TGTGCCAGCAGTCAACCGGGACAGGGGGCGGAGGAGCAGTACTTC.

This clonotype has just a few counts. The chain combines TRBV10-3 with TRBJ2-6, with TRBD2 matching 7 bases. The V gene's germline CDR1 is ENHRY and CDR2 SYGVKD. With V trimmed by 5 bases and J by 1 base, 11 bases remained unmatched. This CDR3 has 18 residues. CDR3 residues: CAISSPGGTYSGANVLTF. The CDR3 coding sequence is TGTGCCATCAGTAGCCCCGGGGGGACCTATTCTGGGGCCAACGTCCTGACTTTC.